Shown below are 3 T cell receptor beta chains from a single sample sequenced in a study of CD8 T cells in ankylosing spondylitis. TCRdb re-analysed the 5' RACE reads in MiXCR, keeping a single row per CDR3 protein. The table includes 250,000 to 400,000 distinct CDR3 sequences, more than 9% detected once. The sequencing sample was made of blood, either unsorted or a sorted T cell fraction (not recorded which). The source of these receptors is a female donor with ankylosing spondylitis or in good health (not recorded which).

This clonotype was picked up many times. The chain links TRBV15 to TRBJ2-1; 12 bases are a match to TRBD2. The J segment lost 5 bases and the V segment lost 5 bases, leaving 4 bases of the junction unmatched. This CDR3 has 15 amino acids. CDR1 is LNHNV, CDR2 YYDKDF, per germline (reference sequence). The CDR3 is CATSPSGGGHNEQFF. CDR3 DNA sequence: TGTGCCACCAGCCCTAGCGGGGGGGGTCACAATGAGCAGTTCTTC.

This clonotype appeared many times. The V and J genes are TRBV4-1 and TRBJ2-2, with D possibly being TRBD1 or TRBD2 (5 bases each). The CDR3 runs 16 residues. CDR1 and CDR2 from the germline V gene are MGHRA and YSYEKL. The ends were cut back, 3 bases at V and 6 bases at J, with 17 bases in the middle. The CDR3 loop reads CASSHLLYGASGELFF. For the CDR3, the DNA is TGCGCCAGCAGCCACTTGTTGTACGGGGCATCCGGGGAGCTGTTTTTT.

In its sample, this clonotype was seen many times. This sequence joins TRBV5-1 and TRBJ2-7; possible D gene TRBD1, 6 bases. This CDR3 region has 14 residues. Between the trimmed V and J ends, which lost 1 base and 6 bases, there was a span of 14 bases. Germline CDR1 reads SGHRS; CDR2 reads YFSETQ. DNA of the CDR3: TGCGCCAGCAGCTTGAAACAGGGAGACGTCGAGCAGTACTTC. Residues: CASSLKQGDVEQYF.